The 10 T cell receptor beta chains reported below all come from one sample, sequenced in a study of shared clonotypes between healthy human individuals. As defined, naive CD8 cells were CD45RO-negative and positively selected for CCR7, with terminally differentiated effector memory CD45RA+ cells excluded. The data were produced by immunoSEQ multiplex PCR, yet TCRdb's version contains in-frame clones alone and is incomplete. This table holds 2 million to 2.5 million clones, about 95% found once. The sequenced sample consisted of naive CD8+ T cells sorted from blood. The receptors originated from a man aged 18 to 29 in good health.

A remark on this clone: One end of the junction does not line up with germline, which may come from a read error. The V gene is TRBV4-1, the J gene TRBJ2-2; D tentatively fits TRBD1 or TRBD2 (5 bases each). CDR3 length: 15 amino acids. Looked up from germline, CDR1 is MGHRA and CDR2 is YSYEKL. CDR3 protein: CASSQDPGNTGELLF. The CDR3 nucleotides read TGCGCCAGCAGCCAAGATCCAGGGAACACCGGGGAGCTGCTTTTT.

Concerning this clone itself: The sample contains more than one DNA sequence encoding this CDR3. The chain carries TRBV5-1 and TRBJ1-2, with D tentatively TRBD1 (5 bases). Germline V CDR1 and CDR2: SGHRS, YFSETQ. This CDR3 is built from 11 residues. With 2 bases removed from V and 6 bases from J, the gap between germline ends came to 5 bases. CDR3 protein: CASSFRDGYTF. CDR3 DNA sequence: TGCGCCAGCAGCTTCAGGGATGGCTACACCTTC.

The V gene is TRBV29-1, the J gene TRBJ1-2, with a possible D match to TRBD1 (6 bases). The V and J ends lost 1 base and 0 bases respectively, with 12 bases between them. CDR1 is SQVTM, CDR2 ANQGSEA, per germline. The CDR3 is 15 amino acids. CDR3 nucleotide sequence: TGCAGCGTTGAAGGGGTGGACAGAGCTAACTATGGCTACACCTTC. This translates into CSVEGVDRANYGYTF.

The chain has TRBV5-1 and TRBJ1-1; weak D call: TRBD1 (6 bases). The germline CDR1 and CDR2 sequences are SGHRS and YFSETQ. Trimming removed 3 bases from V and 2 bases from J, with 11 bases in between. The CDR3 runs to 14 residues. CDR3 protein: CASSWAGANTEAFF. CDR3 in DNA: TGCGCCAGCAGCTGGGCAGGGGCCAACACTGAAGCTTTCTTT.

V and J are TRBV10-2 and TRBJ2-3; D uncertain. The CDR3 runs to 15 residues. The germline V gene has CDR1 WSHSY and CDR2 SAAADI. The ends were cut back, 6 bases at V and 2 bases at J, with 15 bases in the middle. CDR3 sequence (DNA): TGCGCCAGCAGCAATACTATGAGAACCACAGATACGCAGTATTTT. This translates into CASSNTMRTTDTQYF.

V is TRBV19 and J is TRBJ1-4; the D gene is possibly TRBD1 (5 bases). The CDR3 extends over 14 amino acids. Trimming removed 8 bases at V and 0 bases at J, with 10 bases between. CDR1 is LNHDA and CDR2 is SQIVND in the germline V gene (reference sequence). The CDR3 DNA reads as TGTGCCAGTCGCATGGGACCAACTAATGAAAAACTGTTTTTT. This sequence encodes CASRMGPTNEKLFF.

The chain links TRBV4-3 to TRBJ1-2; 7 bases match TRBD1. Losses at the gene ends were 6 bases for V and 5 bases for J; bases not matched to a gene: 9. Germline V gives CDR1 LGHNA, CDR2 YSLEER. This CDR3 comprises 14 residues. Here the CDR3 reads CASSPVGGDYGYTF. Written as DNA, the CDR3 is TGCGCCAGCAGTCCTGTAGGGGGCGATTATGGCTACACCTTC.

Points on this clone: Other DNA variants within this sample encode the same CDR3. This chain joins TRBV27 and TRBJ1-1; 7 nucleotides agree with TRBD1. Germline V gene sequence: CDR1 MNHEY, CDR2 SMNVEV (reference sequence). V gave up 2 bases and J gave up 4 bases; unmatched junction bases: 4. The length of the CDR3 is 14 residues. Written as DNA, the CDR3 is TGTGCCAGCAGTTTAAGTAGGGGGCTCACTGAAGCTTTCTTT. This sequence encodes CASSLSRGLTEAFF.

On this clone: Other DNA sequences in this specimen translate into the identical CDR3. This chain connects TRBV29-1 to TRBJ2-7; possibly TRBD1 for D (5 bases). Trimming took 0 bases from V and 3 from J, leaving 9 bases between them. This CDR3 spans 13 amino acids. CDR1 is SQVTM, CDR2 ANQGSEA, per germline. CDR3 in amino acids: CSVEDGAGYEQYF. The CDR3 bases are TGCAGCGTTGAAGATGGGGCCGGCTACGAGCAGTACTTC.

The rearrangement uses TRBV27 and TRBJ1-2; D is possibly TRBD1 (5 bases). This CDR3 comprises 16 residues. In germline, CDR1 is MNHEY, CDR2 SMNVEV (reference sequence). V was shortened by 3 bases and J by 3 bases, with 17 bases between the two germline ends. The CDR3 DNA reads as TGTGCCAGCAGTTTGTCGGCGGGGGACCGGGACTATGGCTACACCTTC. Protein product: CASSLSAGDRDYGYTF.